This TCR beta chain was sequenced during a study of blood T cell repertoires in COVID-19. Study-wide background: The study drew acute and convalescent COVID-19 samples from the United States, Italy and Spain. Sources were T cells, B-cell-depleted T cells, or PBMCs; the material itself was cDNA or gDNA.

Per the original methods: Reference gene primer amplification gave estimated nucleated cell counts. Produced via immunoSEQ multiplex PCR; TCRdb's table is partial and in-frame only. V, J and clone size derive from that table, while D and trimming were established from the DNA sequence. There are fewer than 55,000 clones in the sample; roughly four fifths occur only once, and approximately 14% lies in the top ten. The V end was cut by 1 base, the J end by 7 bases, with 17 bases between. Germline-derived CDR1 and CDR2 are LGHDT and YNNKEL (reference sequence). The CDR3 is 16 amino acids. The sequencing input was peripheral blood. The chain joins TRBV3-1 (or the pseudogene TRBV3-2) to TRBJ2-1; weak D call: TRBD1 (5 bases). This TCR was recovered from a human donor with acute or convalescent COVID-19. The donor label of this sample is uncertain. The DNA of the CDR3 is TGTGCCAGCAGCCAAGGTGGGGCAGCGAATTGGAATGAGCAGTTCTTC. Its protein is CASSQGGAANWNEQFF.